These 4 T cell receptor beta chains came from one sample sequenced in a study of blood T cell repertoires in COVID-19. Assay: immunoSEQ multiplex PCR; the TCRdb copy retains only in-frame clones and omits some. The sample gives over 200,000 clones, 88% of which show up once; less than 5% is in the top ten. What was sequenced was peripheral blood. These receptors originate from a man aged 55-75 years who had recovered from COVID-19.

This clone has only one observation. CDR3 DNA: TGTGCCAGCAGTCACGGACAGGGGGCGAAGGAGCAGTACTTC. Protein: CASSHGQGAKEQYF. This rearrangement joins TRBV6-2 or TRBV6-3 to TRBJ2-7, with TRBD1 matching over 11 bases. CDR3 length: 14 residues. After removal of 5 bases from V and 7 bases from J, the junction contained 7 bases not matched to a gene. In germline, CDR1 is MNHEY, CDR2 SVGEGT.

CDR3 coding DNA: TGTGCCACCAGCAGAGGGGAGGGATCACCCCTCCACTTT. It is translated as CATSRGEGSPLHF. The chain employs TRBV15 and TRBJ1-6; D remains unclear. This CDR3 has 13 amino acids. The V gene lost 1 base and the J gene lost 10 bases, with 8 bases spanning the gap. Per the germline V gene, CDR1 is LNHNV and CDR2 is YYDKDF (reference sequence).

The chain joins TRBV7-2 to TRBJ2-7, with TRBD2 identical over 9 bases. J lost 4 bases, V lost 6 bases, and 7 bases had no gene match. CDR1 is SGHTA, CDR2 FQGNSA, per germline. CDR3 length: 14 residues. CDR3 residues: CASSSSSGTYEQYF. The DNA for the CDR3 is TGTGCCAGCAGTTCCTCTAGCGGGACTTACGAGCAGTACTTC.

This chain joins TRBV11-1 and TRBJ2-7; D perhaps matches TRBD2 (6 bases). The CDR3 is 13 amino acids. The germline V gene encodes CDR1 SGHAT and CDR2 FQDESV (reference sequence). V lost 8 bases, J lost 6 bases, and 17 bases lay in between. CDR3 residues: CASAGSRAGEQYF. CDR3 in DNA: TGTGCCAGCGCGGGGAGCAGGGCAGGCGAGCAGTACTTC.